The entry below gives a single T cell receptor (beta chain) sequence along with its context. Clones were sequenced by immunoSEQ multiplex PCR, and TCRdb holds only the in-frame ones, with some missing. The sample has approximately 140,000 clones, 87% seen once; the top ten hold less than 5%. Clinical history reported by participants formed the basis on which cohorts were assigned. These data belong to a study of blood T cell repertoires in COVID-19. On the study more broadly: The samples span acute and convalescent COVID-19 from the United States, Italy and Spain. From T cells, B-cell-depleted T cells, or PBMCs came the material, which was cDNA or gDNA.

CDR3 length: 16 amino acids. Germline V CDR1 and CDR2: SGHNT, YYREEE (reference sequence). The ends lost 1 base at V and 7 bases at J; junction bases unmatched: 5. The chain joins TRBV5-4 to TRBJ2-2; 12 bases fit TRBD2. The material sequenced was PBMCs or T cells enriched from blood (not recorded which). The receptor was isolated from a woman between 40 and 50 years old who had been exposed to COVID-19. DNA for the CDR3: TGTGCCAGCAGCTTGTTCCGACTAGCGGGGGACGGGGAGCTGTTTTTT. Its protein is CASSLFRLAGDGELFF.